A single sample gave rise to the 21 T cell receptor beta chains below, sequenced in a study of read filtering for tumor transcriptome and immune sequencing. The library was built from 400 ng RNA with molecular barcoded adaptors for alpha/delta and beta/gamma chains. TCRdb called the reads again in MiXCR, with one record for every CDR3 protein. The sample lists about 45,000 distinct CDR3 sequences, 20% occurring once. Source material: a population of CD138-negative cells sorted from bone marrow. These receptor sequences come from a donor at least 40 years old with multiple myeloma.

This clonotype was counted many times. The rearrangement uses TRBV28 and TRBJ2-7, with D perhaps being TRBD1 or TRBD2 (7 bases each). Deletions cut 7 bases from V and 3 bases from J, with 16 bases between. This CDR3 spans 14 amino acids. In germline, CDR1 is MDHEN, CDR2 SYDVKM. CDR3 sequence reads: CASTSAGGGYEQYF. DNA of the CDR3: TGTGCCAGCACCTCGGCAGGGGGGGGCTACGAGCAGTACTTC.

This clonotype was detected ten times or more. In nucleotides, the CDR3 is TGCGCCAGCAGCTTGGGAAGGGGGCGAGAGACCCAGTACTTC. Translation gives CASSLGRGRETQYF. The V and J genes are TRBV5-1 and TRBJ2-5; 7 bases fit TRBD1. V gave up 0 bases and J gave up 4 bases; unmatched junction bases: 3. This CDR3 spans 14 amino acids. Germline loops: CDR1 SGHRS, CDR2 YFSETQ. Combining the CDR3 with reference TRBV5-1 and TRBJ2-5 gives the whole variable domain KAGVTQTPRYLIKTRGQQVTLSCSPISGHRSVSWYQQTPGQGLQFLFEYFSETQRNKGNFPGRFSGRQFSNSRSEMNVSTLELGDSALYLCASSLGRGRETQYFGPGTRLLVL.

This clonotype came up many times. This chain joins TRBV28 and TRBJ2-2, with D unresolved. V was shortened by 5 bases and J by 6 bases, with 10 bases between the two germline ends. The CDR3 spans 13 residues. Per germline, CDR1 MDHEN and CDR2 SYDVKM. CDR3 in DNA: TGTGCCAGCAGTACCAGACGCGCCGGGGAGCTGTTTTTT. It codes for CASSTRRAGELFF.

This clonotype was observed a handful of times. The chain is built from TRBV15 and TRBJ1-1, with D perhaps TRBD1 (5 bases). Trimming removed 1 base from V and 3 bases from J, with 12 bases in between. CDR1 is LNHNV, CDR2 YYDKDF, per germline (reference sequence). This CDR3 has 15 residues. CDR3 amino acids: CATSRGGGSYTEAFF. In DNA, the CDR3 is TGTGCCACCAGCAGAGGGGGGGGGTCTTACACTGAAGCTTTCTTT.

The gene calls are TRBV19 and TRBJ1-2; TRBD1 might be the D (6 bases). With 6 bases removed from V and 2 bases from J, the gap between germline ends came to 16 bases. Germline lookup yields CDR1 LNHDA and CDR2 SQIVND (reference sequence). The CDR3 spans 15 residues. CDR3 coding DNA: TGTGCCAGTAGAGGGGGGATCGGGGCCAACTATGGCTACACCTTC. It yields the protein CASRGGIGANYGYTF.

This clonotype was counted a few times. V and J are TRBV20-1 and TRBJ2-7, with TRBD1 matching over 10 bases. The CDR3 length is 14 residues. J gave up 5 bases and V 1 base, and 5 bases lay outside the gene matches. Germline lookup yields CDR1 DFQATT and CDR2 SNEGSKA (reference sequence). CDR3 region: CSARVGTGDNEQYF. In DNA form, the CDR3 reads TGCAGTGCTAGAGTCGGGACAGGGGACAACGAGCAGTACTTC.

Details on this clonotype: The conserved phenylalanine or tryptophan normally closing the CDR3 is absent here, so this likely arose from a read error. The chain is built from TRBV7-8 and TRBJ2-7; the D call may be TRBD1 or TRBD2 (5 bases each). The V end was cut by 4 bases, the J end by 5 bases, with 12 bases between. CDR3 length: 13 residues. Germline CDR1 and CDR2: SGHVS and FQNEAQ. CDR3 loop: CASSWGPSNEQYL. In nucleotides, the CDR3 is TGTGCCAGCAGCTGGGGACCATCTAACGAGCAGTACCTC.

At least ten counts were recorded for this clonotype. The chain employs TRBV4-1 and TRBJ2-3; 8 positions match TRBD1. The CDR3 loop spans 18 amino acids. V dropped 1 base and J dropped 0; count of bases not matched to a gene: 9. Per the germline V gene, CDR1 is MGHRA and CDR2 is YSYEKL. CDR3 protein: CASSQAPLRGQSTDTQYF. The DNA of the CDR3 is TGCGCCAGCAGCCAAGCGCCTCTCAGGGGGCAGAGCACAGATACGCAGTATTTT.

This clonotype was seen repeatedly, ten times or more. The chain carries TRBV28 and TRBJ1-5, with a possible D match to TRBD1 (6 bases). Trimming pared 5 bases from V and 3 bases from J, leaving 11 bases between. The CDR3 covers 14 residues. Germline V gene sequence: CDR1 MDHEN, CDR2 SYDVKM. The CDR3 sequence: CASSTGTFNQPQHF. DNA of the CDR3: TGTGCCAGCAGTACCGGGACATTCAATCAGCCCCAGCATTTT. The full variable domain, in which reference TRBV28 and TRBJ1-5 provide the parts outside the CDR3, is DVKVTQSSRYLVKRTGEKVFLECVQDMDHENMFWYRQDPGLGLRLIYFSYDVKMKEKGDIPEGYSVSREKKERFSLILESASTNQTSMYLCASSTGTFNQPQHFGDGTRLSIL.

The sample holds many counts of this clonotype. The genes are TRBV7-8 and TRBJ1-6; D gene uncertain. Looked up from germline, CDR1 is SGHVS and CDR2 is FQNEAQ. This CDR3 region has 16 residues. V dropped 1 base and J dropped 6 bases, with 13 bases sitting between them. The CDR3 DNA reads TGTGCCAGCAGCTTAGAAAAAGGGAGGAGTAATTCACCCCTCCACTTT. This codes for CASSLEKGRSNSPLHF.

A word on this clonotype: A much larger clone lies a single base off, so this may be a read error. The V call is TRBV6-2 or TRBV6-3, the J call TRBJ2-7, with D possibly TRBD1 on 6 matching bases. This CDR3 region has 14 residues. Trimming pared 2 bases from V and 3 bases from J, leaving 11 bases between. Germline-derived CDR1 and CDR2 are MNHEY and SVGEGT. The chain's CDR3 is CASSYRQVVYEQYF. CDR3 in DNA: TGTGCCAGCAGTTACAGACAGGTAGTCTACGAGCAGTACTTC.

Ten or more counts support this clonotype. The chain joins TRBV29-1 to TRBJ2-3; 14 bases fit TRBD2. Germline values: CDR1 SQVTM, CDR2 ANQGSEA. The CDR3 has 15 amino acids. Trimming cost V 6 bases and J 4 bases; bases outside gene matches: 6. CDR3 sequence reads: CSVRPGLAGADTQYF. CDR3 DNA sequence: TGCAGCGTCCGACCGGGACTAGCGGGAGCAGATACGCAGTATTTT.

This clonotype was found many times. This chain uses TRBV7-2 with TRBJ2-1; D is tentatively TRBD1 or TRBD2 (5 bases each). The germline V gene encodes CDR1 SGHTA and CDR2 FQGNSA. Trimming left V 5 bases short and J 10 bases short, with 12 bases between. CDR3 length: 12 amino acids. The CDR3 DNA is TGTGCCAGCAGCCTCGGGGCAACCGAGCAGTTCTTC. This translates into CASSLGATEQFF.

This clonotype was detected many times. The chain combines TRBV2 with TRBJ2-7; perhaps TRBD2 as D (7 bases). This CDR3 has 14 residues. The V end was cut by 1 base, the J end by 6 bases, with 13 bases between. Germline CDR1 is SNHLY and CDR2 is FYNNEI. CDR3 residues: CASSEVRGGGEQYF. The CDR3 bases are TGTGCCAGCAGTGAAGTGAGAGGGGGGGGCGAGCAGTACTTC.

About this clonotype itself: One base away lies a much larger clone, so this may be a sequencing read error. V and J are TRBV3-1 and TRBJ2-1; TRBD2 agrees at 8 bases. Germline V lookup: CDR1 LGHDT, CDR2 YNNKEL (reference sequence). With V trimmed by 3 bases and J by 6 bases, 4 bases remained unmatched. The CDR3 contains 14 residues. This CDR3 reads CASSQIAGTNEQFF. CDR3 in DNA: TGTGCCAGCAGCCAGATAGCGGGAACCAATGAGCAGTTCTTC.

This clonotype was seen ten or more times. The chain joins TRBV2 to TRBJ2-3; 8 bases line up with TRBD2. The CDR3 has 15 amino acids. Looked up from germline, CDR1 is SNHLY and CDR2 is FYNNEI. Trimming cost V 6 bases and J 6 bases; bases outside gene matches: 11. The CDR3 nucleotides read TGTGCCAGCAGGAGAGTACTAGCGGCCTCGGATACGCAGTATTTT. Its protein product is CASRRVLAASDTQYF.

The sample holds many counts of this clonotype. The chain uses TRBV12-3 or TRBV12-4 and TRBJ2-5, with 7 bases fitting TRBD1. V dropped 6 bases and J dropped 1; count of bases not matched to a gene: 2. The CDR3 length is 13 residues. The DNA for the CDR3 is TGTGCCAGCAGGGGACAGATCCAAGAGACCCAGTACTTC. This sequence encodes CASRGQIQETQYF.

The CDR3 is CRADRGVYTEAFF. The CDR3 bases are TGCAGGGCAGACAGGGGGGTTTACACTGAAGCTTTCTTT. This sequence joins TRBV20-1 and TRBJ1-1; 9 nucleotides match TRBD1. Looked up from germline, CDR1 is DFQATT and CDR2 is SNEGSKA (reference sequence). The CDR3 covers 13 residues.

This clonotype has only one observation. This chain uses TRBV5-1 with TRBJ2-7; possibly TRBD1 for D (5 bases). Germline CDR1 SGHRS, CDR2 YFSETQ. The ends were cut back, 0 bases at V and 5 bases at J, with 15 bases in the middle. This CDR3 region has 15 residues. The CDR3 is CASSLEPGHTHEQYF. CDR3 bases: TGCGCCAGCAGCTTGGAGCCAGGGCATACCCACGAGCAGTACTTC.

This clonotype came up many times. The CDR3 bases are TGTGCCAGTAGCTTACTAGCGGGAGGATCAGATACGCAGTATTTT. This encodes CASSLLAGGSDTQYF. The V and J genes are TRBV19 and TRBJ2-3; 12 bases are a match to TRBD2. With V trimmed by 6 bases and J by 4 bases, 5 bases remained unmatched. The CDR3 extends over 15 amino acids. The germline CDR1 and CDR2 sequences are LNHDA and SQIVND (reference sequence).

Concerning this clonotype itself: This could be a read error, since a much larger clone is one nucleotide away. The chain uses TRBV20-1 and TRBJ1-5; tentative D call: TRBD1 (6 bases). Germline V gives CDR1 DFQATT, CDR2 SNEGSKA (reference sequence). This CDR3 is built from 14 residues. CDR3: CSAISGQSNQPPHF. The CDR3 DNA reads as TGCAGTGCTATAAGTGGACAGAGCAATCAGCCCCCGCATTTT.